The clone carrying this TCR beta chain was detected once. This record comes from a study of radiation and T cells in renal cell carcinoma. The CDR3 runs to 16 residues. Looked up from germline, CDR1 is SGHAT and CDR2 is FQNNGV. Trimming removed 5 bases from V and 8 bases from J; junction bases left unmatched: 10. Sequenced by immunoSEQ multiplex PCR; TCRdb stores in-frame clones only, minus some. The sample has about 78,000 clones; 80% to 90% are singletons. As for time point: blood 4 weeks post-SBRT, at nephrectomy. The treatment denotes: 15 Gy SBRT to primary tumor, nephrectomy 4 weeks later. The sequencing used blood, collected from a patient whose treatment included radiotherapy and nephrectomy. The chain links TRBV11-2 to TRBJ2-1, with 12 nucleotides matching TRBD2. This TCR was recovered from a woman aged 70 to 79 with renal cell carcinoma. The CDR3 nucleotides read TGTGCCAGCAGCCGAGGCCTAGCGGGGGGGCCATATGAGCAGTTCTTC. This codes for CASSRGLAGGPYEQFF.